The clone carrying this TCR beta chain was recorded at least ten times. The antigen is undetermined. The trim removed 4 bases at V and 7 bases at J, leaving 10 bases unmatched. CDR3 size: 16 residues. CDR1 is SGHRS, CDR2 YFSETQ, per germline. This specimen comes from a study of CD8 T cells in ankylosing spondylitis. Whole-study results and caveats: Disease-linked clones were reportedly significantly enriched in matched ankylosing spondylitis synovial fluid. Seemingly characteristic of ankylosing spondylitis blood was a TCR beta motif consisting of about 8 highly homologous variants. Disease-associated clones were CD8+ and fairly uncommon in peripheral blood.

TCRdb recomputed calls from the 5' RACE reads with MiXCR, one row per CDR3 protein. The sample carries about 170,000 distinct CDR3 sequences, about a sixth recorded once. Material: blood, either unsorted or a sorted T cell fraction (not recorded which). The sequence was obtained from a male donor with ankylosing spondylitis or in good health (not recorded which). The rearrangement links TRBV5-1 to TRBJ2-1; 11 positions agree with TRBD2. The CDR3 protein is CASSPATSGNGNEQFF. In DNA form, the CDR3 reads TGCGCCAGCAGCCCGGCGACTAGCGGGAACGGAAATGAGCAGTTCTTC.